Shown below are 22 T cell receptor beta chains from a single sample sequenced in a study of vaccination effects on CD4 cells after COVID-19. What these receptors recognize is not known. Clones were sequenced by immunoSEQ multiplex PCR, and TCRdb holds only the in-frame ones, with some missing. The sample records approximately 28,000 clones, 75% to 80% being singletons. With the ViraFEST assay, the study expanded antigen-specific CD4+ T cells using viral peptide pools, then sequenced them. Following culture for roughly 10 days, CD4+ T cells were isolated. Each person got two doses of an mRNA SARS-CoV-2 vaccine, BNT162b2 or mRNA-1273. The sample in question was CD4+ T cells from PBMCs cultured with SARS-CoV-2 spike peptides, obtained after COVID-19 vaccination. The receptors were gathered from a human donor who received a COVID-19 vaccine. Some clones in this sample may be carry-over from other donors' samples.

The genes are TRBV30 and TRBJ1-2; D is possibly TRBD1 (5 bases). The V end lost 0 bases, the J end lost 6 bases, and 17 bases lay between the germline ends. This CDR3 has 15 residues. Looked up from germline, CDR1 is GTSNPN and CDR2 is SVGIG (reference sequence). Written as DNA, the CDR3 is TGTGCCTGGAGTGTTACGATCCAGGGTGCGAATGGCTACACCTTC. This sequence encodes CAWSVTIQGANGYTF.

The chain employs TRBV13 and TRBJ2-6; the D is unclear. CDR1 PRHDT and CDR2 FYEKMQ come from the germline V gene (reference sequence). This CDR3 spans 15 amino acids. Trimming took 6 bases from V and 4 from J, leaving 13 bases between them. CDR3 DNA: TGTGCCAGCAGGCCGCGAACCGGGGGGGCCAACGTCCTGACTTTC. Amino acids: CASRPRTGGANVLTF.

The rearrangement joins TRBV15 to TRBJ2-5; TRBD1 aligns across 11 bases. V trimming: 0 bases; J trimming: 4 bases; junction bases outside the gene matches: 7. This CDR3 spans 17 amino acids. Germline values: CDR1 LNHNV, CDR2 YYDKDF (reference sequence). In nucleotides, the CDR3 is TGTGCCACCAGCAGAGATAAAGGACAGGGGGCCCTAGAGACCCAGTACTTC. Protein: CATSRDKGQGALETQYF.

The V and J genes are TRBV5-4 and TRBJ2-5, with 15 nucleotides matching TRBD2. V trimming: 0 bases; J trimming: 5 bases; junction bases outside the gene matches: 5. The length of the CDR3 is 17 residues. Germline-derived CDR1 and CDR2 are SGHNT and YYREEE (reference sequence). This chain's CDR3 is CASSLGPGTSGGETQYF. In DNA form, the CDR3 reads TGTGCCAGCAGCTTGGGGCCGGGGACTAGCGGGGGGGAGACCCAGTACTTC.

This chain uses TRBV4-1 with TRBJ2-5, with D maybe TRBD2 (6 bases). Germline V gene lookup returns CDR1 MGHRA and CDR2 YSYEKL. This CDR3 contains 16 residues. V was pared by 1 base and J by 6 bases, with 18 bases between. CDR3 region: CASSQGGSEGIKTQYF. CDR3 sequence (DNA): TGCGCCAGCAGCCAAGGGGGATCGGAGGGGATAAAGACCCAGTACTTC.

The V call is TRBV10-3, the J call TRBJ2-1; 10 positions agree with TRBD2. This CDR3 has 16 amino acids. The V segment lost 2 bases and the J segment 5 bases; nucleotides outside the gene matches: 6. CDR1 and CDR2 from the germline V gene are ENHRY and SYGVKD. In nucleotides, the CDR3 is TGTGCCATCAGTGAGAGAACTAGCGGGGCCCACAATGAGCAGTTCTTC. Encoded protein: CAISERTSGAHNEQFF.

The chain is built from TRBV5-8 and TRBJ2-5; 9 bases map to TRBD2. With 4 bases clipped from V and 1 base from J, the junction kept 5 bases outside the gene matches. CDR1 and CDR2 (germline): SGHTS, YDEGEE. The CDR3 length is 15 residues. The CDR3 reads CASSPSGGIQETQYF. Written as DNA, the CDR3 is TGTGCCAGCAGCCCGAGCGGGGGGATCCAAGAGACCCAGTACTTC. Looking up the rest from reference TRBV5-8 and TRBJ2-5 gives the full variable domain: EAGVTQSPTHLIKTRGQQATLRCSPISGHTSVYWYQQALGLGLQFLLWYDEGEERNRGNFPPRFSGRQFPNYSSELNVNALELEDSALYLCASSPSGGIQETQYFGPGTRLLVL.

The J gene is TRBJ2-3, the V gene TRBV5-1; 8 nucleotides match TRBD1. The germline V gene encodes CDR1 SGHRS and CDR2 YFSETQ. The CDR3 spans 14 residues. The trim removed 7 bases at V and 0 bases at J, leaving 4 bases unmatched. The CDR3 region has the DNA TGCGCCAGCGCCCGGACAGGGAGCACAGATACGCAGTATTTT. Its protein is CASARTGSTDTQYF. The complete variable domain, with remaining parts taken from reference TRBV5-1 and TRBJ2-3, reads KAGVTQTPRYLIKTRGQQVTLSCSPISGHRSVSWYQQTPGQGLQFLFEYFSETQRNKGNFPGRFSGRQFSNSRSEMNVSTLELGDSALYLCASARTGSTDTQYFGPGTRLTVL.

This clone occurred once. The chain has TRBV6-1 and TRBJ1-4; the match to TRBD1 covers 7 bases. Germline V lookup: CDR1 MNHNS, CDR2 SASEGT. There are 14 residues in the CDR3. Trimming at V came to 10 bases and at J to 0 bases, leaving 5 bases not matched to a gene. The CDR3 DNA follows: TGTGCCACCTGCAGGGGGGCAACTAATGAAAAACTGTTTTTT. Its translation is CATCRGATNEKLFF.

J is TRBJ2-5 and V is TRBV7-7, with 11 bases lining up with TRBD2. CDR1 is SSHAT, CDR2 FNYEAQ, per germline (reference sequence). The CDR3 spans 14 residues. V shed 5 bases, J shed 5 bases, and the junction held 4 bases outside the gene matches. CDR3 bases: TGTGCCAGCAGCCAGGGACTAGCGGTTGAGACCCAGTACTTC. Translated, it gives CASSQGLAVETQYF.

The rearrangement joins TRBV5-4 to TRBJ2-1; 7 bases are shared with TRBD2. J gave up 6 bases and V 6 bases, and 9 bases lay outside the gene matches. This CDR3 region has 14 residues. CDR1 and CDR2 (germline): SGHNT, YYREEE (reference sequence). The CDR3 region is CASNPGLSFNEQFF. In DNA form, the CDR3 reads TGTGCCAGCAACCCGGGACTATCGTTCAATGAGCAGTTCTTC.

The J gene is TRBJ2-5, the V gene TRBV28; D possibly corresponds to TRBD2 (6 bases). The CDR3 spans 15 residues. V lost 5 bases to trimming and J lost 7 bases, with 20 bases between them. Per germline, CDR1 MDHEN and CDR2 SYDVKM. The CDR3, as DNA: TGTGCCAGCAGTCCCCAGGGACTGGGTAAGCGGACCCAGTACTTC. This translates into CASSPQGLGKRTQYF.

In this sample, this clone turned up a few times. The rearrangement links TRBV7-8 to TRBJ1-6; D ambiguous. Germline CDR1 is SGHVS and CDR2 is FQNEAQ. Trimming cost V 5 bases and J 9 bases, with 14 bases left between them. The CDR3 loop spans 14 amino acids. This chain's CDR3 is CASSQVTVSSPLHF. The CDR3 region has the DNA TGTGCCAGCAGCCAAGTGACGGTTAGTTCACCCCTCCACTTT.

This clone occurred once. J is TRBJ2-2 and V is TRBV6-1; 9 nucleotides match TRBD1. The CDR3 contains 18 residues. V lost 3 bases to trimming and J lost 1 base; unmatched junction nucleotides: 9. Looked up from germline, CDR1 is MNHNS and CDR2 is SASEGT. DNA of the CDR3: TGTGCCAGCAGTGACAACTATAACAGGGGGCAGAACACCGGGGAGCTGTTTTTT. It is translated as CASSDNYNRGQNTGELFF.

The chain recombines TRBV5-1 with TRBJ1-6; maybe TRBD1 (5 bases). The germline CDR1 and CDR2 sequences are SGHRS and YFSETQ. The CDR3 loop spans 15 amino acids. Trimming cost V 4 bases and J 3 bases, with 11 bases left between them. The CDR3 DNA sequence: TGCGCCAGCAGCCCCCCCGGGGGCTATAATTCACCCCTCCACTTT. Translation: CASSPPGGYNSPLHF.

The chain uses TRBV5-1 and TRBJ2-3; tentatively, D is TRBD1 (6 bases). V was pared by 0 bases and J by 2 bases, with 10 bases between. Per germline, CDR1 SGHRS and CDR2 YFSETQ. CDR3 size: 15 residues. CDR3 DNA sequence: TGCGCCAGCAGCTTGGATAGGGGGAACACAGATACGCAGTATTTT. This codes for CASSLDRGNTDTQYF.

This chain connects TRBV27 to TRBJ2-3, with 14 bases lining up with TRBD2. The V gene end was trimmed by 5 bases and the J gene end by 5 bases; junction bases not matched to a gene: 6. Germline loops: CDR1 MNHEY, CDR2 SMNVEV (reference sequence). The CDR3 is 16 amino acids. In nucleotides, the CDR3 is TGTGCCAGCAGTCGACTAGCGGGGGGGCTTAGAGATACGCAGTATTTT. Amino acid sequence: CASSRLAGGLRDTQYF.

This sequence joins TRBV28 and TRBJ1-2; no clear D gene. The V end lost 5 bases, the J end lost 7 bases, and 14 bases lay between the germline ends. The CDR3 covers 13 residues. Per germline, CDR1 MDHEN and CDR2 SYDVKM. The CDR3 nucleotides are TGTGCCAGCAGTCCCGCCGGAGGGTCTGGCTACACCTTC. Translation gives CASSPAGGSGYTF.

CDR3 coding DNA: TGTGCCAGCAGTTCCGGGACTAGCGGGCTCGAGCAGTACGTC. Amino acid sequence: CASSSGTSGLEQYV. The rearrangement links TRBV6-2 or TRBV6-3 to TRBJ2-7; TRBD2 aligns across 12 bases. Losses at the gene ends were 4 bases for V and 6 bases for J; bases not matched to a gene: 4. The CDR3 sequence is 14 residues long. From germline, CDR1 is MNHEY and CDR2 SVGEGT.

J is TRBJ1-6 and V is TRBV15; D unresolved. Looked up from germline, CDR1 is LNHNV and CDR2 is YYDKDF (reference sequence). Trimming cost V 0 bases and J 3 bases, with 9 bases left between them. This CDR3 spans 16 amino acids. CDR3 in DNA: TGTGCCACCAGCAGAGATAGGGAGCTCTATAATTCACCCCTCCACTTT. Translating it yields CATSRDRELYNSPLHF.

The chain carries TRBV30 and TRBJ1-4, with D tentatively TRBD1 (5 bases). Trimming removed 2 bases from V and 6 bases from J, with 16 bases in between. CDR1 is GTSNPN, CDR2 SVGIG, per germline (reference sequence). The CDR3 is 15 amino acids. The CDR3 reads CAWSSRQSGYEKLFF. In DNA, the CDR3 is TGTGCCTGGAGTTCCAGACAGTCCGGATATGAAAAACTGTTTTTT.

CDR3 residues: CASSPGPPLSGYTF. DNA for the CDR3: TGTGCCAGCAGTCCAGGGCCACCCCTCTCTGGCTACACCTTC. V is TRBV6-5 and J is TRBJ1-2; possibly TRBD1 for D (5 bases). V lost 5 bases, J lost 7 bases, and 17 bases lay in between. This CDR3 has 14 residues. The germline V gene encodes CDR1 MNHEY and CDR2 SVGAGI.